The source of this TCR beta chain is a study of blood T cell repertoires in COVID-19. Study-level information: Sites in the United States, Italy and Spain provided acute and convalescent COVID-19 samples. T cells, B-cell-depleted T cells, or PBMCs supplied cDNA or gDNA.

This CDR3 contains 13 residues. Germline CDR1 is MNHNY and CDR2 is SVGAGI (reference sequence). V was pared by 6 bases and J by 5 bases, with 11 bases between. The assay was immunoSEQ multiplex PCR, and TCRdb's table has in-frame clones only and misses some. The table has 40,000 to 50,000 clones, roughly 87% seen once. This clone was recorded only once. The TCR was taken from a human donor in a cohort sampled during active COVID-19. V and J are TRBV6-6 and TRBJ1-5; perhaps TRBD1 as D (6 bases). Sample: peripheral blood. DNA for the CDR3: TGTGCCAGCAGACCTCCAGGGGATCAGCCCCAGCATTTT. Its translation: CASRPPGDQPQHF.